A single sample gave rise to the 32 T cell receptor beta chains below, sequenced in a study of cytomegalovirus exposure and HLA in healthy donors. 13 Jbeta primers and 60 Vbeta primers were used for the PCR. This table comes from immunoSEQ multiplex PCR, and its TCRdb copy is limited to in-frame clones, with some not included. Of 150,000 to 200,000 clones detected, approximately 80% appear once; the ten largest clones hold around 7.3%. The sample was PBMCs. The receptors were sampled from a young man in good health and CMV-seropositive.

The chain is built from TRBV6-6 and TRBJ1-6; TRBD1 matches at 9 bases. Germline lookup yields CDR1 MNHNY and CDR2 SVGAGI (reference sequence). V was clipped by 2 bases and J by 7 bases; unmatched bases: 3. This CDR3 has 15 amino acids. CDR3 protein: CASSYADRGNSPLHF. The CDR3 DNA sequence: TGTGCCAGCAGTTACGCCGACAGGGGGAATTCACCCCTCCACTTT.

The chain links TRBV28 to TRBJ2-7; 8 nucleotides agree with TRBD2. V lost 6 bases and J lost 7; bases outside the gene matches: 8. The CDR3 extends over 13 amino acids. Germline V gene lookup returns CDR1 MDHEN and CDR2 SYDVKM. The CDR3 sequence is CASRTGTRFEQYF. The CDR3 nucleotides are TGTGCCAGCAGAACCGGGACTAGGTTTGAGCAGTACTTC.

V and J are TRBV7-6 and TRBJ2-1; 9 bases map to TRBD2. Germline loops: CDR1 SGHVS, CDR2 FNYEAQ. This CDR3 has 17 amino acids. J gave up 7 bases and V 1 base, and 11 bases lay outside the gene matches. The CDR3 region has the DNA TGTGCCAGCAGCTTAGTAGGATGGCGGGGGGGAGGGAATGAGCAGTTCTTC. This translates into CASSLVGWRGGGNEQFF. Looking up the rest from reference TRBV7-6 and TRBJ2-1 gives the full variable domain: GAGVSQSPRYKVTKRGQDVALRCDPISGHVSLYWYRQALGQGPEFLTYFNYEAQQDKSGLPNDRFSAERPEGSISTLTIQRTEQRDSAMYRCASSLVGWRGGGNEQFFGPGTRLTVL.

The rearrangement uses TRBV25-1 and TRBJ1-1; 9 bases are a match to TRBD1. The CDR3 has 15 residues. CDR1 is MGHDK and CDR2 is SYGVNS in the germline V gene. The V segment lost 6 bases and the J segment 0 bases; nucleotides outside the gene matches: 5. The CDR3 DNA sequence: TGTGCCAGCAGCCTTGGGACAGGGCTGAACACTGAAGCTTTCTTT. It codes for CASSLGTGLNTEAFF.

This clone is a singleton in its sample. The CDR3 loop is CASSLGQGFTEAFF. CDR3 coding DNA: TGTGCCAGCAGCCTTGGACAGGGGTTCACTGAAGCTTTCTTT. The chain uses TRBV5-4 and TRBJ1-1; 9 bases are shared with TRBD1. V lost 4 bases, J lost 4 bases, and 5 bases stayed unmatched. The V gene's germline CDR1 is SGHNT and CDR2 YYREEE (reference sequence). This CDR3 is 14 amino acids long. Full variable domain (remainder filled in from reference TRBV5-4 and TRBJ1-1): ETGVTQSPTHLIKTRGQQVTLRCSSQSGHNTVSWYQQALGQGPQFIFQYYREEENGRGNFPPRFSGLQFPNYSSELNVNALELDDSALYLCASSLGQGFTEAFFGQGTRLTVV.

J is TRBJ2-1 and V is TRBV30, with D maybe TRBD2 (6 bases). The V end lost 8 bases, the J end lost 0 bases, and 17 bases lay between the germline ends. The CDR3 has 15 residues. Germline CDR1 reads GTSNPN; CDR2 reads SVGIG (reference sequence). For the CDR3, the DNA is TGTGCCACCGAGGGCGGGGTCAGCTCCTACAATGAGCAGTTCTTC. Amino acid sequence: CATEGGVSSYNEQFF.

The chain links TRBV15 to TRBJ1-5, with a tentative D call TRBD1 (5 bases). CDR1 and CDR2 from the germline V gene are LNHNV and YYDKDF (reference sequence). V lost 8 bases to trimming and J lost 7 bases, with 15 bases between them. The length of the CDR3 is 13 residues. The CDR3 region is CATAQGGRQPQHF. The CDR3 coding sequence is TGTGCCACCGCTCAGGGTGGAAGACAGCCCCAGCATTTT. Filled out from reference TRBV15 and TRBJ1-5, the complete variable domain reads DAMVIQNPRYQVTQFGKPVTLSCSQTLNHNVMYWYQQKSSQAPKLLFHYYDKDFNNEADTPDNFQSRRPNTSFCFLDIRSPGLGDTAMYLCATAQGGRQPQHFGDGTRLSIL.

The rearrangement uses TRBV6-1 and TRBJ2-7; 9 bases line up with TRBD1. From germline, CDR1 is MNHNS and CDR2 SASEGT. CDR3 length equals 14 residues. V gave up 3 bases and J gave up 3 bases; unmatched junction bases: 3. The CDR3 reads CASSDRDRVYEQYF. As DNA, the CDR3 is TGTGCCAGCAGTGACCGGGACAGGGTCTACGAGCAGTACTTC.

The gene calls are TRBV5-4 and TRBJ1-4, with D perhaps matching TRBD1 (6 bases). There are 16 residues in the CDR3. CDR1 SGHNT and CDR2 YYREEE come from the germline V gene (reference sequence). V was cut by 0 bases and J by 2 bases, with 11 bases left in between. CDR3 amino acids: CASSLDGGRTNEKLFF. CDR3 in DNA: TGTGCCAGCAGCTTGGACGGGGGGCGGACTAATGAAAAACTGTTTTTT.

The rearrangement uses TRBV19 and TRBJ1-2, with 7 bases lining up with TRBD1. The germline gives CDR1 LNHDA, CDR2 SQIVND (reference sequence). V dropped 2 bases and J dropped 0; count of bases not matched to a gene: 6. This CDR3 region has 16 residues. CDR3 sequence reads: CASSIRTGTSNYGYTF. CDR3 sequence (DNA): TGTGCCAGTAGTATAAGGACAGGCACGTCTAACTATGGCTACACCTTC.

The V call is TRBV5-6, the J call TRBJ1-1; the match to TRBD1 covers 8 bases. This CDR3 is 14 amino acids long. The V and J ends lost 4 bases and 5 bases, in that order; junction bases with no gene match: 7. Germline CDR1 reads SGHDT; CDR2 reads YYEEEE. In nucleotides, the CDR3 is TGTGCCAGCAGCAGGACAGGGTGGGGTACTGAAGCTTTCTTT. It is translated as CASSRTGWGTEAFF.

The rearrangement joins TRBV28 to TRBJ2-7; TRBD1 matches at 9 bases. The CDR3 is made up of 14 amino acids. V lost 4 bases to trimming and J lost 3 bases; unmatched junction nucleotides: 4. Germline lookup yields CDR1 MDHEN and CDR2 SYDVKM. CDR3 DNA sequence: TGTGCCAGCAGTTACAGGGGGCGGATCTACGAGCAGTACTTC. It encodes CASSYRGRIYEQYF.

The J gene is TRBJ2-3, the V gene TRBV27; possible D gene TRBD1, 6 bases. The CDR3 is 12 amino acids. Germline V lookup: CDR1 MNHEY, CDR2 SMNVEV (reference sequence). Between the trimmed V and J ends, which lost 3 bases and 13 bases, there was a span of 14 bases. In DNA form, the CDR3 reads TGTGCCAGCAGTTTGCAGGGGCGGTCAGAGTATTTT. As protein: CASSLQGRSEYF.

This chain links TRBV6-1 with TRBJ2-7, with 7 positions matching TRBD1. Germline V gene sequence: CDR1 MNHNS, CDR2 SASEGT. V shed 3 bases and J 4 bases; nucleotides not matched to a gene: 12. The length of the CDR3 is 16 residues. CDR3 region: CASSDAATGPTYEQYF. CDR3 nucleotides: TGTGCCAGCAGTGACGCAGCGACAGGGCCCACTTACGAGCAGTACTTC.

The chain carries TRBV5-1 and TRBJ1-3; D may be TRBD1 (6 bases). Trimming took 4 bases from V and 0 from J, leaving 20 bases between them. The germline gives CDR1 SGHRS, CDR2 YFSETQ. The CDR3 runs 18 residues. CDR3 residues: CASSPNTGFGSSGNTIYF. CDR3 coding DNA: TGCGCCAGCAGCCCGAATACAGGGTTTGGAAGCTCTGGAAACACCATATATTTT.

As regards this clone: The junction and the germline gene differ at one end; a read error may be behind it. The chain combines TRBV7-9 with TRBJ1-4; D is unclear. Per germline, CDR1 SEHNR and CDR2 FQNEAQ (reference sequence). This CDR3 region has 14 residues. The CDR3 is CSSSLVRGPEKLFF. The CDR3, as DNA: TGTTCCAGCAGCTTAGTGCGGGGTCCGGAAAAACTGTTTTTT.

The V and J genes are TRBV4-1 and TRBJ2-5; a weak D match, TRBD2 (5 bases). Judging by the DNA end, TRBJ2-7 fits better; the J call may be wrong. The germline V gene encodes CDR1 MGHRA and CDR2 YSYEKL. This CDR3 comprises 15 residues. DNA of the CDR3: TGCGCCAGCAGCCAAGCTGCCAGCGGCTCCTACGAGCAGTACTTC. Translation: CASSQAASGSYEQYF.

This chain uses TRBV7-8 with TRBJ2-5; the match to TRBD2 covers 8 bases. The V and J ends lost 6 bases and 2 bases, in that order; junction bases with no gene match: 11. Germline loops: CDR1 SGHVS, CDR2 FQNEAQ. This CDR3 region has 16 residues. The DNA for the CDR3 is TGTGCCAGCAGGGGAGCGGGAGAAGGGGTACAAGAGACCCAGTACTTC. Residues: CASRGAGEGVQETQYF.

This chain connects TRBV6-1 to TRBJ2-1, with D possibly being TRBD1 (6 bases). Trimming stripped 6 bases from V and 8 bases from J, with 14 bases between. CDR3 length: 13 residues. Per the germline V gene, CDR1 is MNHNS and CDR2 is SASEGT. The CDR3 sequence is CASRRTDLDEQFF. The CDR3 bases are TGTGCCAGCAGAAGGACAGACCTGGATGAGCAGTTCTTC.

A few counts support this clone. CDR3 amino acids: CASSQDVNRAYEQYF. In nucleotides, the CDR3 is TGCGCCAGCAGCCAAGATGTGAATCGAGCCTACGAGCAGTACTTC. The J gene is TRBJ2-7, the V gene TRBV4-3; D is unresolved. The V gene's germline CDR1 is LGHNA and CDR2 YSLEER. V was pared by 0 bases and J by 2 bases, with 11 bases between. The length of the CDR3 is 15 residues.

The genes are TRBV15 and TRBJ1-1, with 7 bases aligning to TRBD1. The CDR3 spans 16 residues. The J segment lost 1 base and the V segment lost 1 base, leaving 6 bases of the junction unmatched. Germline CDR1 is LNHNV and CDR2 is YYDKDF (reference sequence). CDR3 region: CATSRAGTAWNTEAFF. CDR3 nucleotide sequence: TGTGCCACCAGCAGAGCAGGGACAGCTTGGAACACTGAAGCTTTCTTT.

This clone was seen a few times. The chain uses TRBV5-1 and TRBJ1-4, with 7 nucleotides matching TRBD1. Germline V gives CDR1 SGHRS, CDR2 YFSETQ. Losses at the gene ends were 4 bases for V and 3 bases for J; bases not matched to a gene: 3. The CDR3 has 14 residues. The DNA of the CDR3 is TGCGCCAGCAGCCTCAGGGGGTCTAATGAAAAACTGTTTTTT. It is translated as CASSLRGSNEKLFF.

For this clone: Without the conserved terminal phenylalanine or tryptophan, this CDR3 likely stems from a read error. This chain uses TRBV19 with TRBJ1-2; D is undetermined. The germline V gene encodes CDR1 LNHDA and CDR2 SQIVND (reference sequence). This CDR3 has 15 amino acids. Trimming cost V 6 bases and J 0 bases, with 14 bases left between them. CDR3 residues: CASRTGSSSNYGYTL. The CDR3 DNA reads TGTGCCAGTAGGACCGGGTCCTCCTCTAACTATGGCTACACCCTC.

The chain links TRBV19 to TRBJ1-2, with 8 bases that match TRBD1. Germline CDR1 LNHDA, CDR2 SQIVND (reference sequence). The CDR3 extends over 14 amino acids. Trimming removed 3 bases from V and 7 bases from J; junction bases left unmatched: 7. The CDR3 DNA reads as TGTGCCAGTAGTATGGAGGACAGGGTCAGTGGCTACACCTTC. It encodes CASSMEDRVSGYTF.

This chain links TRBV4-3 with TRBJ2-1; 8 bases line up with TRBD2. This CDR3 is 17 amino acids long. V lost 4 bases to trimming and J lost 7 bases; unmatched junction nucleotides: 15. Looked up from germline, CDR1 is LGHNA and CDR2 is YSLEER. CDR3 sequence (DNA): TGCGCCAGCAGCCCCTCAGGGGCGGGGGGTATAGGGAATGAGCAGTTCTTC. Translated: CASSPSGAGGIGNEQFF.

The V and J genes are TRBV25-1 and TRBJ2-7; TRBD1 matches at 9 bases. V trimming: 8 bases; J trimming: 6 bases; junction bases outside the gene matches: 14. CDR3 length equals 15 residues. Germline V CDR1 and CDR2: MGHDK, SYGVNS. Here the CDR3 DNA reads TGTGCCAGCGCTAGCCCCGGGACAGGGTTCCCCGAGCAGTACTTC. Encoded protein: CASASPGTGFPEQYF.

V usage is TRBV10-3 and J usage is TRBJ2-3; D is perhaps TRBD2 (5 bases). The CDR3 length is 19 residues. The V gene's germline CDR1 is ENHRY and CDR2 SYGVKD. Trimming left V 4 bases short and J 5 bases short, with 28 bases between. The CDR3 loop reads CAISGLVEALGIREDTQYF. The CDR3 nucleotides are TGTGCCATCAGTGGCTTGGTGGAGGCACTGGGAATAAGGGAAGATACGCAGTATTTT.

J is TRBJ2-1 and V is TRBV30, with D maybe TRBD1 (6 bases). V lost 4 bases, J lost 7 bases, and 14 bases lay in between. This CDR3 contains 13 residues. Germline V gene lookup returns CDR1 GTSNPN and CDR2 SVGIG (reference sequence). Here the CDR3 reads CAWKNRAVNEQFF. The CDR3 region has the DNA TGTGCCTGGAAGAACAGGGCGGTGAATGAGCAGTTCTTC.

V and J are TRBV27 and TRBJ2-3, with TRBD2 matching over 11 bases. There are 17 residues in the CDR3. Germline V gives CDR1 MNHEY, CDR2 SMNVEV (reference sequence). Germline trimming cut 4 bases from V and 2 bases from J; bases unmatched to any gene: 8. CDR3 DNA: TGTGCCAGCAGTTACTTGGGACTAGCGGAAGACACAGATACGCAGTATTTT. Translated, it gives CASSYLGLAEDTDTQYF.

This chain joins TRBV7-9 and TRBJ2-7; no reliable D call. Germline CDR1 is SEHNR and CDR2 is FQNEAQ (reference sequence). CDR3 length: 12 amino acids. Trimming took 3 bases from V and 2 from J, leaving 5 bases between them. CDR3 sequence: CASSLRTYEQYF. CDR3 nucleotide sequence: TGTGCCAGCAGCTTGCGAACCTACGAGCAGTACTTC.

The chain links TRBV5-1 to TRBJ1-3; D possibly corresponds to TRBD1 (6 bases). Germline V gene sequence: CDR1 SGHRS, CDR2 YFSETQ. This CDR3 has 17 residues. The germline V and J ends were trimmed by 0 bases and 4 bases, with 17 bases remaining between them. The CDR3 loop is CASSLGRGPALGNTIYF. DNA for the CDR3: TGCGCCAGCAGCTTGGGGCGGGGGCCCGCGTTAGGAAACACCATATATTTT.

The chain combines TRBV5-1 with TRBJ2-1; 9 nucleotides line up with TRBD2. There are 15 residues in the CDR3. The V gene end was trimmed by 5 bases and the J gene end by 5 bases; junction bases not matched to a gene: 8. Germline values: CDR1 SGHRS, CDR2 YFSETQ. CDR3 sequence reads: CASRTREGLNNEQFF. The DNA for the CDR3 is TGCGCCAGCAGGACGCGGGAGGGCCTGAACAATGAGCAGTTCTTC. Full variable domain (outside the CDR3, taken from reference TRBV5-1 and TRBJ2-1): KAGVTQTPRYLIKTRGQQVTLSCSPISGHRSVSWYQQTPGQGLQFLFEYFSETQRNKGNFPGRFSGRQFSNSRSEMNVSTLELGDSALYLCASRTREGLNNEQFFGPGTRLTVL.